The TCR beta chain described here comes from a study of chemoradiotherapy in HPV16-positive cancers. Trimming removed 5 bases from V and 3 bases from J, with 4 bases in between. The CDR3 has 10 amino acids. CDR1 SQVTM and CDR2 ANQGSEA come from the germline V gene. Study observations and caveats: HPV-specific T cells were functionally defined from only two HPV16-positive patients. In HPV16-positive patients, HPV-responsive T-cell expansion tracked better recurrence-free survival. Candidate HPV-specific clones and E7-related TCR motifs grew in tumor during treatment.

Samples were taken several times over chemoradiotherapy. Clones were sequenced by immunoSEQ multiplex PCR, and TCRdb holds only the in-frame ones, with some missing. This table holds about 17,000 clones, more than 90% found once. A remark on this clone: Its antigen is not known.

This clonotype originated in a human donor with HPV-associated anogenital cancer. This sample comprised blood, obtained from a patient who underwent chemoradiotherapy. The chain combines TRBV29-1 with TRBJ1-1, with unresolved D. This CDR3 is CSVRDTEAFF. DNA of the CDR3: TGCAGCGTTCGGGACACTGAAGCTTTCTTT. The variable domain in full, completed from reference TRBV29-1 and TRBJ1-1, reads SAVISQKPSRDICQRGTSLTIQCQVDSQVTMMFWYRQQPGQSLTLIATANQGSEATYESGFVIDKFPISRPNLTFSTLTVSNMSPEDSSIYLCSVRDTEAFFGQGTRLTVV.